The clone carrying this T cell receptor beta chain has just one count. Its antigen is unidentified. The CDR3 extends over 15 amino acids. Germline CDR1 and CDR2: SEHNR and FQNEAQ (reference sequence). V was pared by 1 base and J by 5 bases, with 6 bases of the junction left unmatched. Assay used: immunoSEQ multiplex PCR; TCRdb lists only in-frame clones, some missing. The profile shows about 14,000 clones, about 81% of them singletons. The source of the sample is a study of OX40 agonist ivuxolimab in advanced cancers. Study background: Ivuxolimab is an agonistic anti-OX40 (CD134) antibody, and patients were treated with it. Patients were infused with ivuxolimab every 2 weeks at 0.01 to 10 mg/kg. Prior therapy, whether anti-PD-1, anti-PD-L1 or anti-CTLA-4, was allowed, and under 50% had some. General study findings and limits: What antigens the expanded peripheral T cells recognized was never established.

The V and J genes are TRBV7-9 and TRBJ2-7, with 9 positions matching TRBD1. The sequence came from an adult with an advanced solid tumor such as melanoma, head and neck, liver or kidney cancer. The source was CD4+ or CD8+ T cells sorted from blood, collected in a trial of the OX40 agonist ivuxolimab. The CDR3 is CASSLVLGQGHEQYF. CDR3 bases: TGTGCCAGCAGCTTAGTTTTGGGACAGGGCCACGAGCAGTACTTC.